This T cell receptor beta chain was captured by sequencing in a study of cytomegalovirus exposure and HLA in healthy donors. Study-level background: The use of the same platform for the 130 or so validation repertoires and the roughly 700 first-cohort repertoires was reported by a later analysis.

The germline gives CDR1 SGHNT, CDR2 YENEEA. There are 16 residues in the CDR3. V lost 3 bases, J lost 6 bases, and 7 bases stayed unmatched. Overall study results and limits: Cytomegalovirus-associated TCR beta chains were listed, numbering approximately 150. Through in vitro validation, three CMV-associated chains were shown to be specific for CMV antigens.

Sequencing was performed with immunoSEQ multiplex PCR; in TCRdb, only in-frame clones are kept and a portion is missing. The table has roughly 280,000 clones, 70% to 90% seen once. As concerns this clone: What it recognizes is unknown.

The chain carries TRBV11-3 and TRBJ2-2; 10 bases line up with TRBD2. This receptor was obtained from a woman aged 18-29 years in good health and CMV-seronegative. Sequenced: PBMCs. CDR3 coding DNA: TGTGCCAGCAGCTTGGCTAGCGGGAGTAATGCCGGGGAGCTGTTTTTT. Its protein product is CASSLASGSNAGELFF. The full variable domain, in which reference TRBV11-3 and TRBJ2-2 provide the parts outside the CDR3, is EAGVVQSPRYKIIEKKQPVAFWCNPISGHNTLYWYLQNLGQGPELLIRYENEEAVDDSQLPKDRFSAERLKGVDSTLKIQPAELGDSAVYLCASSLASGSNAGELFFGEGSRLTVL.